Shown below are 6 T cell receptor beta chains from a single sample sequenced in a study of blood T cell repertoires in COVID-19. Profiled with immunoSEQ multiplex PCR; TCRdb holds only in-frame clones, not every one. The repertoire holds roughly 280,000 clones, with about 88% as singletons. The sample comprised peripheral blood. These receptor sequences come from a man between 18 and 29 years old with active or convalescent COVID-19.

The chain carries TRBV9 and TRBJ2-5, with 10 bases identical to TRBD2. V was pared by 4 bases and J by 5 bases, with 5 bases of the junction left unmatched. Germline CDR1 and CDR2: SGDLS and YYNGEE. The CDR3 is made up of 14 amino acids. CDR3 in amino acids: CASSYTSGDETQYF. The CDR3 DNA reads TGTGCCAGCAGCTACACTAGCGGGGACGAGACCCAGTACTTC.

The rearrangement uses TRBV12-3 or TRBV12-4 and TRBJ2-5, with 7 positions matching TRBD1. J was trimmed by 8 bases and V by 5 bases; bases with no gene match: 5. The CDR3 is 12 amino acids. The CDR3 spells CASSRGGETQYF. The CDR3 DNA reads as TGTGCCAGCAGTCGAGGGGGCGAAACCCAGTACTTC.

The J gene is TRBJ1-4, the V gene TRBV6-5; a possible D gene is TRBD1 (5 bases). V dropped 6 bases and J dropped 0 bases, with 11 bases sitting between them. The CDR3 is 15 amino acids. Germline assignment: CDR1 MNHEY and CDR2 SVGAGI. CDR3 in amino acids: CASRRTHATNEKLFF. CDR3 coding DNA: TGTGCCAGCAGGCGGACACACGCAACTAATGAAAAACTGTTTTTT.

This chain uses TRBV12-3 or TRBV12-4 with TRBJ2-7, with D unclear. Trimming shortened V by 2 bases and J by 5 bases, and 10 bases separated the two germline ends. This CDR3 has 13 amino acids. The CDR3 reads CASSLRVLDEQYF. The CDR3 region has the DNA TGTGCCAGCAGTTTAAGAGTTTTGGACGAGCAGTACTTC.

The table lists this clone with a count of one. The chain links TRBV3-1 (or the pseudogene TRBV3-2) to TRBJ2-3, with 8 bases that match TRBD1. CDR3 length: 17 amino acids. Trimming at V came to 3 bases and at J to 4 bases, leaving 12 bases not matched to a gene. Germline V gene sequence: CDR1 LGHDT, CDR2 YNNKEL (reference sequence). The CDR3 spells CASSHWRRAGGADTQYF. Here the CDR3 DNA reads TGTGCCAGCAGCCATTGGAGACGGGCAGGGGGCGCAGATACGCAGTATTTT.

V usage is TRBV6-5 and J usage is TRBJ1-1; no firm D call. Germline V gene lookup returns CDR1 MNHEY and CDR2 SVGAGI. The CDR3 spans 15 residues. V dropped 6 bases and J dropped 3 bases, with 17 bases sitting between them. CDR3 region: CASSPLPRSDTEAFF. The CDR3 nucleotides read TGTGCCAGCAGCCCGCTCCCCAGGTCGGACACTGAAGCTTTCTTT.